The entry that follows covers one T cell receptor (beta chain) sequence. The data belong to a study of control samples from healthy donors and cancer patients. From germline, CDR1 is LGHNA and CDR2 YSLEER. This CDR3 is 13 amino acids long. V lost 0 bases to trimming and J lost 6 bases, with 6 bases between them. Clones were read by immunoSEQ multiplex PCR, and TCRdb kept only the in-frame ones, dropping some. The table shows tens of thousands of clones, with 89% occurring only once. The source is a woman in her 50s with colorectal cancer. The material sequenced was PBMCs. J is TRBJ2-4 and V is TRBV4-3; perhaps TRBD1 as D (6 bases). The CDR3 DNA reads TGCGCCAGCAGCCAAGAACAGGGAAACATTCAGTACTTC. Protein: CASSQEQGNIQYF.